This entry lists 19 T cell receptor beta chains sequenced from one sample in a study of blood T cells in healthy people across ages. A second PCR of 7 to 11 cycles used a sample-barcoded 5' primer and a J-beta primer mix. TCRdb fed the 5' RACE reads into MiXCR, producing one record per CDR3 protein. This table holds 730,000 or so distinct CDR3 sequences, 43% found once. Material: blood. Source of these receptors: a woman aged 55-70 years in good health.

Only a few counts were recorded for this clonotype. The rearrangement joins TRBV9 to TRBJ2-3; D may be TRBD1 (6 bases). The V and J ends lost 3 bases and 0 bases respectively, with 14 bases between them. The CDR3 is 16 residues long. CDR1 is SGDLS and CDR2 is YYNGEE in the germline V gene. DNA of the CDR3: TGTGCCAGCAGCGGGACCGGGACACCTAGCACAGATACGCAGTATTTT. It translates to CASSGTGTPSTDTQYF.

The J gene is TRBJ1-2, the V gene TRBV10-1, with D possibly matching TRBD1 (6 bases). Germline V lookup: CDR1 WNHNN, CDR2 SYGVQD (reference sequence). Trimming removed 4 bases from V and 1 base from J, with 13 bases in between. The CDR3 runs to 15 residues. The CDR3: CASSGPTGDNYGYTF. CDR3 bases: TGCGCCAGCAGTGGGCCGACAGGTGATAACTATGGCTACACCTTC.

This clonotype was counted a few times. The V call is TRBV29-1, the J call TRBJ1-5; 10 bases map to TRBD1. CDR1 SQVTM and CDR2 ANQGSEA come from the germline V gene. The CDR3 sequence is 13 residues long. The V segment lost 4 bases and the J segment 7 bases; nucleotides outside the gene matches: 4. CDR3 protein: CSVGDRGGQPQHF. CDR3 nucleotide sequence: TGCAGCGTTGGGGACAGGGGTGGACAGCCCCAGCATTTT. Using reference TRBV29-1 and TRBJ1-5 for the parts outside the CDR3, the full variable domain is SAVISQKPSRDICQRGTSLTIQCQVDSQVTMMFWYRQQPGQSLTLIATANQGSEATYESGFVIDKFPISRPNLTFSTLTVSNMSPEDSSIYLCSVGDRGGQPQHFGDGTRLSIL.

The CDR3 loop is CASSLTLAGGPVGANVLTF. In DNA form, the CDR3 reads TGTGCCAGCAGCTTAACACTAGCGGGAGGCCCAGTCGGGGCCAACGTCCTGACTTTC. The chain is built from TRBV7-6 and TRBJ2-6; TRBD2 aligns across 12 bases. Germline V gene data show CDR1 as SGHVS and CDR2 as FNYEAQ. This CDR3 has 19 residues. V gave up 2 bases and J gave up 4 bases; unmatched junction bases: 9.

There are a few counts of this clonotype. The CDR3 region is CASSRQGFYNEQFF. CDR3 coding DNA: TGCGCCAGCAGTAGACAGGGGTTTTACAATGAGCAGTTCTTC. V usage is TRBV4-3 and J usage is TRBJ2-1; 8 bases are a match to TRBD1. This CDR3 is built from 14 residues. The V and J ends lost 6 bases and 4 bases, in that order; junction bases with no gene match: 5. Germline CDR1 LGHNA, CDR2 YSLEER.

This clonotype appeared a single time. The chain has TRBV12-3 or TRBV12-4 and TRBJ1-4; 7 bases align to TRBD1. The CDR3 runs 16 residues. The trim removed 3 bases at V and 5 bases at J, leaving 9 bases unmatched. CDR3: CASSFHTGDGNEKLFF. The CDR3 bases are TGTGCCAGCAGTTTTCATACAGGGGACGGGAATGAAAAACTGTTTTTT.

The chain employs TRBV29-1 and TRBJ2-3, with 14 bases fitting TRBD2. The trim removed 4 bases at V and 4 bases at J, leaving 1 base unmatched. The length of the CDR3 is 14 residues. The germline V gene has CDR1 SQVTM and CDR2 ANQGSEA. The CDR3 spells CSVATSGGADTQYF. For the CDR3, the DNA is TGCAGCGTTGCGACTAGCGGGGGGGCAGATACGCAGTATTTT.

The CDR3 here is CASSARRPDSVAKNIQYF. The CDR3 DNA sequence: TGTGCCAGCAGTGCCCGACGGCCGGATTCGGTAGCCAAAAACATTCAGTACTTC. The chain couples TRBV6-1 to TRBJ2-4; D ambiguous. Germline assignment: CDR1 MNHNS and CDR2 SASEGT. V was pared by 4 bases and J by 0 bases, with 19 bases between. The CDR3 runs 18 residues.

A remark on this clonotype: A much larger clone lies a single base off, so this may be a read error. The rearrangement uses TRBV7-2 and TRBJ2-1; 8 nucleotides align to TRBD2. CDR1 and CDR2 (germline): SGHTA, FQGNSA. The CDR3 runs to 16 residues. CDR3 residues: CASSSVAGSSYNERYF. Written as DNA, the CDR3 is TGTGCCAGCAGCTCCGTAGCGGGAAGCTCCTACAATGAGCGGTACTTC.

There are many counts of this clonotype. The V gene is TRBV28, the J gene TRBJ2-3; TRBD1 is a possible D gene (5 bases). Trimming pared 1 base from V and 4 bases from J, leaving 9 bases between. Germline CDR1 reads MDHEN; CDR2 reads SYDVKM. The CDR3 is 14 residues long. For the CDR3, the DNA is TGTGCCAGCAGTTTATCGCAGGGTGCAGATACGCAGTATTTT. Protein sequence: CASSLSQGADTQYF.

Note on this clonotype: This may come from a read error, since a much larger clone is one base off. V gene TRBV24-1 combines with J gene TRBJ2-1; the match to TRBD2 covers 9 bases. V lost 4 bases and J lost 7; bases outside the gene matches: 13. This CDR3 is 17 amino acids long. CDR1 and CDR2 (germline): KGHDR, SFDVKD. In DNA, the CDR3 is TGTGCCACCAGTGACTCGGTGGAGCGGGGGGTCCGGAATGAGCAGTTCTTC. Translated: CATSDSVERGVRNEQFF.

V gene TRBV12-3 or TRBV12-4 combines with J gene TRBJ2-3; D ambiguous. Deletions cut 5 bases from V and 4 bases from J, with 13 bases between. The CDR3 totals 14 residues. The CDR3 coding sequence is TGTGCCAGCAGTCCCCTTGTTTCCGCAGATACGCAGTATTTT. Protein: CASSPLVSADTQYF.

With regard to this clonotype: This sequence may be a read error, since a much larger clone differs from it by one base. The chain is built from TRBV12-3 or TRBV12-4 and TRBJ2-7; 8 bases are shared with TRBD2. The CDR3 sequence is 13 residues long. V was clipped by 5 bases and J by 7 bases; unmatched bases: 7. The DNA of the CDR3 is TGTGCCAGCAGTGAGCGGGGGATCTATGAGCAGTACTTC. The encoded protein is CASSERGIYEQYF.

The gene calls are TRBV6-2 or TRBV6-3 and TRBJ1-1; D is possibly TRBD1 (6 bases). The CDR3 consists of 14 residues. The germline CDR1 and CDR2 sequences are MNHEY and SVGEGT. Trimming took 5 bases from V and 4 from J, leaving 14 bases between them. CDR3 sequence reads: CASSNPGAITEAFF. The CDR3 nucleotides are TGTGCCAGCAGTAATCCAGGGGCGATCACTGAAGCTTTCTTT.

The chain has TRBV4-3 and TRBJ2-2, with D unresolved. Trimming removed 0 bases from V and 7 bases from J, with 6 bases in between. CDR1 LGHNA and CDR2 YSLEER come from the germline V gene. The length of the CDR3 is 13 residues. For the CDR3, the DNA is TGCGCCAGCAGCCAAGATAACCTCGGGGAGCTGTTTTTT. This codes for CASSQDNLGELFF.

As DNA, the CDR3 is TGCAGTGCTAAGCAATTCGGGAGCTCCTACAATGAGCAGTTCTTC. It codes for CSAKQFGSSYNEQFF. The chain combines TRBV20-1 with TRBJ2-1, with D perhaps matching TRBD2 (6 bases). This CDR3 contains 15 residues. V lost 4 bases and J 0 bases, leaving 13 bases between the germline ends. CDR1 and CDR2 (germline): DFQATT, SNEGSKA (reference sequence).

The chain employs TRBV12-3 or TRBV12-4 and TRBJ2-3; unclear D gene. Trimming took 6 bases from V and 6 from J, leaving 16 bases between them. This CDR3 is 14 amino acids long. This CDR3 is CASRFRMRSDTQYF. CDR3 sequence (DNA): TGTGCCAGCAGGTTTCGGATGAGATCGGATACGCAGTATTTT.

The chain couples TRBV5-1 to TRBJ2-5; the D is unclear. The germline V gene has CDR1 SGHRS and CDR2 YFSETQ. Trimming removed 5 bases from V and 3 bases from J, with 8 bases in between. The CDR3 runs 12 residues. The CDR3 DNA sequence: TGCGCCAGCAGTTTTACCAAAGAGACCCAGTACTTC. This sequence encodes CASSFTKETQYF.

About this clonotype: The junction shows a germline mismatch at one end, possibly a read error. The chain uses TRBV12-3 or TRBV12-4 and TRBJ2-7; 7 nucleotides agree with TRBD2. The CDR3 spans 14 residues. CDR3 protein: CASSRTRSTYEQYF. The CDR3 DNA sequence: TGTGCCAGCAGCAGGACTAGATCTACCTATGAGCAGTACTTC.